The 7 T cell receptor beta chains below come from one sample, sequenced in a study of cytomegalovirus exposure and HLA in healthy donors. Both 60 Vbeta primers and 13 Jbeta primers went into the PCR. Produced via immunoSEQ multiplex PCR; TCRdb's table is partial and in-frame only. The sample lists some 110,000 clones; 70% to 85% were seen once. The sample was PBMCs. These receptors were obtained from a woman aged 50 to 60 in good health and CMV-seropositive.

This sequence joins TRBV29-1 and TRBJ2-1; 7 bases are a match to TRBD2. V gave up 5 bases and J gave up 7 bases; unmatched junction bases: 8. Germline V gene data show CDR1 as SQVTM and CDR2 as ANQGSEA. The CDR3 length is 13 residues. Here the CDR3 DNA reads TGCAGCGTTCCGAGGGAGGGCCGAAATGAGCAGTTCTTC. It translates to CSVPREGRNEQFF.

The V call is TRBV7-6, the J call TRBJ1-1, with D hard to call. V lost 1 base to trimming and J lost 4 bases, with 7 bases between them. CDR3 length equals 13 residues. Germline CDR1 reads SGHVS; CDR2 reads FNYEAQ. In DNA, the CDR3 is TGTGCCAGCAGCTTAGGCACGGGCACTGAAGCTTTCTTT. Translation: CASSLGTGTEAFF.

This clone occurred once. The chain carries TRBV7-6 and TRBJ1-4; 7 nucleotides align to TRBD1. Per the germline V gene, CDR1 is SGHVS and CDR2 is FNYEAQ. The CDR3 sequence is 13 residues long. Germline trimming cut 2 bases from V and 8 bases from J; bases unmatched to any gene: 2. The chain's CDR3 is CASSLSQGEKLFF. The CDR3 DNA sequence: TGTGCCAGCAGCTTATCACAGGGGGAAAAACTGTTTTTT.

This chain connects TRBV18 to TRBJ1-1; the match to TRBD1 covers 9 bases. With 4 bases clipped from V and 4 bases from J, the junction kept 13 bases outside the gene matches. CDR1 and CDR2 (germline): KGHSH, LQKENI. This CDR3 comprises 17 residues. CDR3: CASSLPLQGAIGTEAFF. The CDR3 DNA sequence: TGTGCCAGCTCACTTCCTCTACAGGGGGCTATAGGCACTGAAGCTTTCTTT.

The DNA for the CDR3 is TGTGCCAGCAGCTTGGGAAGCATTAACTATGGCTACACCTTC. Translated, it gives CASSLGSINYGYTF. This sequence joins TRBV5-4 and TRBJ1-2; D call uncertain. This CDR3 is 14 amino acids long. CDR1 and CDR2 (germline): SGHNT, YYREEE (reference sequence). V was clipped by 0 bases and J by 1 base, with 7 bases between them.

In DNA, the CDR3 is TGTGCCTGGAGTGTAAAGTACCGCCGCGGGAGGGCAGGAAACATGAACACTGAAGCTTTCTTT. It specifies CAWSVKYRRGRAGNMNTEAFF. The chain joins TRBV30 to TRBJ1-1; D gene uncertain. V lost 0 bases and J 0 bases, leaving 29 bases between the germline ends. This CDR3 is built from 21 residues. In germline, CDR1 is GTSNPN, CDR2 SVGIG (reference sequence). Supplemented by reference TRBV30 and TRBJ1-1, the full variable domain reads SQTIHQWPATLVQPVGSPLSLECTVEGTSNPNLYWYRQAAGRGLQLLFYSVGIGQISSEVPQNLSASRPQDRQFILSSKKLLLSDSGFYLCAWSVKYRRGRAGNMNTEAFFGQGTRLTVV.

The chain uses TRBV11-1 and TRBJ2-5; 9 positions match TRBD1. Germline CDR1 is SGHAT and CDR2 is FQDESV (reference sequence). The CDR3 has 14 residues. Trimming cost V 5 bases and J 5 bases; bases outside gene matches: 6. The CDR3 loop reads CASSAQGAPETQYF. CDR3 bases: TGTGCCAGCAGCGCACAGGGGGCTCCGGAGACCCAGTACTTC.